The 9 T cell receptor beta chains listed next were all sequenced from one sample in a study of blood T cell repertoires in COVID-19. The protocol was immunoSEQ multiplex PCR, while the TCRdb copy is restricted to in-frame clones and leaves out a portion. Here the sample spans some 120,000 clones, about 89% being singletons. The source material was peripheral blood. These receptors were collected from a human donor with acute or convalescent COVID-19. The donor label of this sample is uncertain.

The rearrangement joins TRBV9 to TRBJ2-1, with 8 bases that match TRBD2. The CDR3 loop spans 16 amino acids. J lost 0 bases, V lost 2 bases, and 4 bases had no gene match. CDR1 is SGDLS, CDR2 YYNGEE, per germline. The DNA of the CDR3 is TGTGCCAGCAGCGTTTATAGCGGGAACTCCTACAATGAGCAGTTCTTC. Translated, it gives CASSVYSGNSYNEQFF.

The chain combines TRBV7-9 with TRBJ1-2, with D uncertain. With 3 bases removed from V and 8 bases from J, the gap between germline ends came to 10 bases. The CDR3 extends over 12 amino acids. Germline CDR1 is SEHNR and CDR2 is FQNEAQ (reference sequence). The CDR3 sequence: CASSFEEIGYTF. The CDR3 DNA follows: TGTGCCAGCAGCTTTGAGGAAATCGGCTACACCTTC.

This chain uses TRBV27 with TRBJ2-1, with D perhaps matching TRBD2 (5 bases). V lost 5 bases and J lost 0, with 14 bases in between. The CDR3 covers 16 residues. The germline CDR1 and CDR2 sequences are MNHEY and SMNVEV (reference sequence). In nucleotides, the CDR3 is TGTGCCAGCAGTGCCCCTTCGAGCGGCTCCTACAATGAGCAGTTCTTC. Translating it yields CASSAPSSGSYNEQFF.

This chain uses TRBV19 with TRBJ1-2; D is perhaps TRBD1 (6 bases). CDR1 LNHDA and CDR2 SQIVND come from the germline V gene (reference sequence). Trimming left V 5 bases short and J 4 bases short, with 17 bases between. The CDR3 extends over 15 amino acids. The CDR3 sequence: CASSRGALITYGYTF. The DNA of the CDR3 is TGTGCCAGTAGTCGGGGGGCCCTTATAACCTATGGCTACACCTTC.

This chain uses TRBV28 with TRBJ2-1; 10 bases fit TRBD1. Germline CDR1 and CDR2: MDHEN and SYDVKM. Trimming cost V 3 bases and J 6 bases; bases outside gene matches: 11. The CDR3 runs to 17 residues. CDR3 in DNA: TGTGCCAGCAGTTTCTCGGGACAGGGGTATATAGGCAATGAGCAGTTCTTC. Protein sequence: CASSFSGQGYIGNEQFF.

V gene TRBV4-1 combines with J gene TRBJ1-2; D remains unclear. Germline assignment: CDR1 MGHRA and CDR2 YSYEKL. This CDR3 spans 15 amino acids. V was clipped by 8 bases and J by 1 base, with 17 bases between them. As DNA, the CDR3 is TGCGCCAGCTCGGATCCGCCGCGGGGTAACTATGGCTACACCTTC. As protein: CASSDPPRGNYGYTF.

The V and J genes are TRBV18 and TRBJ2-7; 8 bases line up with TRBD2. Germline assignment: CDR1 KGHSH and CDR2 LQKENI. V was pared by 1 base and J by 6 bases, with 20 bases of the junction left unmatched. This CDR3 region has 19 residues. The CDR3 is CASSPLGSLAGGNLGEQYF. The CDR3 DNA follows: TGTGCCAGCTCACCACTGGGGTCCCTTGCGGGAGGTAATCTTGGCGAGCAGTACTTC.

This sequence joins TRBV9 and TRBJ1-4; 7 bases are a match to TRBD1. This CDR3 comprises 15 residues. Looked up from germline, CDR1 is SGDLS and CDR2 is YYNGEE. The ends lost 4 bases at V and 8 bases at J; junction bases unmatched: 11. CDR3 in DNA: TGTGCCAGCAGCAAAGGACAGGAGAGCCACGAAAAACTGTTTTTT. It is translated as CASSKGQESHEKLFF.

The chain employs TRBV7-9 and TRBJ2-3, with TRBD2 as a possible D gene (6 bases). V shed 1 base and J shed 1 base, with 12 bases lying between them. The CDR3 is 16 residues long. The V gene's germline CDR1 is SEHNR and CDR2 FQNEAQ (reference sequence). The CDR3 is CASSLDWGGGTDTQYF. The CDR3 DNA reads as TGTGCCAGCAGCTTAGATTGGGGCGGGGGCACAGATACGCAGTATTTT.